This T cell receptor beta chain was observed in a study of PD-1 blockade in classical Hodgkin lymphoma. Study outcomes and limitations: It was CD4+ TCR diversity, not CD8+, that rose significantly by C4D1. Nivolumab starters within 1 year of ASCT were excluded.

All patients relapsed after autologous stem cell transplantation, and brentuximab vedotin exposure varied. Method: immunoSEQ multiplex PCR; TCRdb's copy keeps in-frame clones and lacks some. The sample shows about 14,000 clones, more than 70% of them seen only once. Per germline, CDR1 SGHTA and CDR2 FQGTGA. Between the trimmed V and J ends, which lost 1 base and 0 bases, there was a span of 7 bases. The CDR3 sequence is 16 residues long. Remarks on this clone: Its target is unknown.

The specimen comprised peripheral blood mononuclear cells (PBMCs), sampled before the second cycle of nivolumab. This sequence was found in a human donor with classical Hodgkin lymphoma. J is TRBJ2-6 and V is TRBV7-3, with D possibly being TRBD2 (5 bases). CDR3 amino acids: CASSLKAGSGANVLTF. In DNA form, the CDR3 reads TGTGCCAGCAGCTTAAAGGCGGGCTCTGGGGCCAACGTCCTGACTTTC.